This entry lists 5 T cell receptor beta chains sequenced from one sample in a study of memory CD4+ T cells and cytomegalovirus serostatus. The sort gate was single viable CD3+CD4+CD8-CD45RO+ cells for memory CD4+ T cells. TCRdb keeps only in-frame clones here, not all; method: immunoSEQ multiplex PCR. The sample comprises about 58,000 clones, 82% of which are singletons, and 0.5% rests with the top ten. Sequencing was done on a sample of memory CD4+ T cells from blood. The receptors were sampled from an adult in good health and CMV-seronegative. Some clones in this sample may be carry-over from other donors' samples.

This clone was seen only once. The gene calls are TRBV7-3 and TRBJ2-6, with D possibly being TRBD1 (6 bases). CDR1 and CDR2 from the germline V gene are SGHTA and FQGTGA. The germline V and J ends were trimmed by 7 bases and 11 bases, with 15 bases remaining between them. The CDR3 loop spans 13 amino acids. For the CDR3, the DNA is TGTGCCAGCACTCGAGACAGGCAGGACGTCCTGACTTTC. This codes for CASTRDRQDVLTF.

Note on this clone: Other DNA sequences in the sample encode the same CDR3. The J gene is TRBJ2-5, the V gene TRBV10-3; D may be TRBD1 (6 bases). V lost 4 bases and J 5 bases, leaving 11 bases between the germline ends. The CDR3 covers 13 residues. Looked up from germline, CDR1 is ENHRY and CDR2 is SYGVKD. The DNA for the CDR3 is TGTGCCATCAGTGGTGGGCAGGGGGAGACCCAGTACTTC. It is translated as CAISGGQGETQYF.

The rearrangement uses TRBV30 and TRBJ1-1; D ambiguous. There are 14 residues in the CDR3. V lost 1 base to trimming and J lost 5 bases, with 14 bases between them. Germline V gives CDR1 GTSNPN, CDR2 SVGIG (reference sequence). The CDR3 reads CAWSGELRRTEAFF. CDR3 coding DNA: TGTGCCTGGAGTGGGGAGCTACGAAGAACTGAAGCTTTCTTT.

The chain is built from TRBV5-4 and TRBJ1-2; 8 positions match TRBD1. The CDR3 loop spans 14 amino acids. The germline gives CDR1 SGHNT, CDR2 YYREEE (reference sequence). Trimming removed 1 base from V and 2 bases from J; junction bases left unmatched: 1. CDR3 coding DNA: TGTGCCAGCAGCTTGAACAGGGGGAACTATGGCTACACCTTC. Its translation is CASSLNRGNYGYTF.

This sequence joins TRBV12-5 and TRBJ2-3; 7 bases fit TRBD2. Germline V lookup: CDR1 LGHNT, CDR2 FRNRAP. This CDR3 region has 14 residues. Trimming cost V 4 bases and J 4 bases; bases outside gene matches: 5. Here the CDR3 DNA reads TGTGCTAGTGGTTCCGGCGGGAGTGCAGATACGCAGTATTTT. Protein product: CASGSGGSADTQYF.